These T cell receptor beta chains were read from a single sample in a study of cytomegalovirus exposure and HLA in healthy donors. Data came from immunoSEQ multiplex PCR; TCRdb stores just in-frame clones and leaves some out. The sample records around 130,000 clones, 85% being singletons. The source material was PBMCs. The receptors originated from a woman aged 25 to 45 in good health and CMV-seronegative. Each CDR3 is given with its conserved first and last residue. Fields, in order: CDR3 DNA, CDR3 protein, J gene, V gene, D gene, clone size. The D gene is left open where the match is weak. Only part of the rows carry a size: once, few, many, or a class if the clone is expanded.

CDR3nt: TGCGCCAGCAGAGAAGAGCGGGGGGGTCGCACAGATACGCAGTATTTT; CDR3aa: CASREERGGRTDTQYF; j_gene: TRBJ2-3; v_gene: TRBV5-1; d_gene: TRBD2; abundance: .
CDR3nt: TGTGCCACCAGCTTCGGGGAGGGAGGAAGAGAGACCCAGTACTTC; CDR3aa: CATSFGEGGRETQYF; j_gene: TRBJ2-5; v_gene: TRBV15; d_gene: TRBD2; abundance: .
CDR3nt: TGTGCCAGCAGCTGGGACAGGGTTGAAGATACGCAGTATTTT; CDR3aa: CASSWDRVEDTQYF; j_gene: TRBJ2-3; v_gene: TRBV5-6; d_gene: TRBD1; abundance: .
CDR3nt: TGTGCCATCAGTTCGACAGAGGTTGGTACTGAAGCTTTCTTT; CDR3aa: CAISSTEVGTEAFF; j_gene: TRBJ1-1; v_gene: TRBV10-3; d_gene: .; abundance: .
CDR3nt: TGTGCCAGCCTTAAATCGACAGGGCCTAATGAAAAACTGTTTTTT; CDR3aa: CASLKSTGPNEKLFF; j_gene: TRBJ1-4; v_gene: TRBV7-9; d_gene: TRBD1; abundance: once
CDR3nt: TGTGCCTGGAGTACAGGTGGGCAAGAGACCCAGTACTTC; CDR3aa: CAWSTGGQETQYF; j_gene: TRBJ2-5; v_gene: TRBV30; d_gene: .; abundance: .
CDR3nt: TGTGCCTGGACCGGGACAGGGAAATCACCCCTCCACTTT; CDR3aa: CAWTGTGKSPLHF; j_gene: TRBJ1-6; v_gene: TRBV30; d_gene: TRBD1; abundance: few
CDR3nt: TGTGCCATCAGCCGCCCTAGCGGGGGGGACAATGAGCAGTTCTTC; CDR3aa: CAISRPSGGDNEQFF; j_gene: TRBJ2-1; v_gene: TRBV10-3; d_gene: TRBD2; abundance: once
CDR3nt: TGTGCCACCAGCAGAGATGGGGGGGGCGGAGAAAAACTGTTTTTT; CDR3aa: CATSRDGGGGEKLFF; j_gene: TRBJ1-4; v_gene: TRBV15; d_gene: .; abundance: .
CDR3nt: TGTGCCAGCAGCTACTCATCCGGGACAGGGTCCACCTACGAGCAGTACTTC; CDR3aa: CASSYSSGTGSTYEQYF; j_gene: TRBJ2-7; v_gene: TRBV5-6; d_gene: TRBD1; abundance: once
CDR3nt: TGTGCCAGTAGTGTTGCCGGGACAGGGGGCGGACAAACCTACGAGCAGTACTTC; CDR3aa: CASSVAGTGGGQTYEQYF; j_gene: TRBJ2-7; v_gene: TRBV19; d_gene: TRBD1; abundance: few
CDR3nt: TGTGCCAGCAGCGGACAGGGAGGCGCAGATACGCAGTATTTT; CDR3aa: CASSGQGGADTQYF; j_gene: TRBJ2-3; v_gene: TRBV9; d_gene: .; abundance: .
CDR3nt: TGTGCCAGCAGTCGAGCGGGGACCTACGAGCAGTACTTC; CDR3aa: CASSRAGTYEQYF; j_gene: TRBJ2-7; v_gene: TRBV7-7; d_gene: TRBD2; abundance: few
CDR3nt: TGCGCCAGCAGTGAAAGGCAGGGGGGCGGCTACACCTTC; CDR3aa: CASSERQGGGYTF; j_gene: TRBJ1-2; v_gene: TRBV10-1; d_gene: TRBD1; abundance: .
CDR3nt: TGCGCCAGCAGCCTCGGGACAGGGGTTGGCACTGAAGCTTTCTTT; CDR3aa: CASSLGTGVGTEAFF; j_gene: TRBJ1-1; v_gene: TRBV5-1; d_gene: TRBD1; abundance: .
CDR3nt: TGCGCCAGCAGCGGGATGACTAGCGGGGGGATCAGGTCCTACAATGAGCAGTTCTTC; CDR3aa: CASSGMTSGGIRSYNEQFF; j_gene: TRBJ2-1; v_gene: TRBV5-1; d_gene: TRBD2; abundance: .
CDR3nt: TGCGCCAGCAGCCCCCAGGGGCCGACCTACGAGCAGTACTTC; CDR3aa: CASSPQGPTYEQYF; j_gene: TRBJ2-7; v_gene: TRBV5-1; d_gene: .; abundance: .
CDR3nt: TGTGCCAGCAGTCGGGGGGACAGGCCGAACACTGAAGCTTTCTTT; CDR3aa: CASSRGDRPNTEAFF; j_gene: TRBJ1-1; v_gene: TRBV5-6; d_gene: TRBD1; abundance: .
CDR3nt: TGCGCCAGCAGTACCGGGACAGGGGACACAGATACGCAGTATTTT; CDR3aa: CASSTGTGDTDTQYF; j_gene: TRBJ2-3; v_gene: TRBV10-1; d_gene: TRBD1; abundance: .
CDR3nt: TGCGCCAGCAGCCAAGTACCAGGGGCTAGCAATCAGCCCCAGCATTTT; CDR3aa: CASSQVPGASNQPQHF; j_gene: TRBJ1-5; v_gene: TRBV4-1; d_gene: .; abundance: .
CDR3nt: TGTGCCAGCAGCCCTAGCCTCTTACAGGGGAGCAGCAATCAGCCCCAGCATTTT; CDR3aa: CASSPSLLQGSSNQPQHF; j_gene: TRBJ1-5; v_gene: TRBV7-8; d_gene: TRBD1; abundance: .
CDR3nt: TGTGCCAGCAGCTTAGGACCCTGGACAGGGTACGAGCAGTACTTC; CDR3aa: CASSLGPWTGYEQYF; j_gene: TRBJ2-7; v_gene: TRBV13; d_gene: TRBD1; abundance: .
CDR3nt: TGTGCCAGCAGGAACGGTCCCTATGATACGCAGTATTTT; CDR3aa: CASRNGPYDTQYF; j_gene: TRBJ2-3; v_gene: TRBV6-4; d_gene: .; abundance: .
CDR3nt: TGTGCCAGCAGTTTTGCCTATGAGGTTGGGGAGACCCAGTACTTC; CDR3aa: CASSFAYEVGETQYF; j_gene: TRBJ2-5; v_gene: TRBV27; d_gene: .; abundance: .
CDR3nt: TGCGCCAGCAGCTTGGCCAGGGGGGGCACAGATACGCAGTATTTT; CDR3aa: CASSLARGGTDTQYF; j_gene: TRBJ2-3; v_gene: TRBV5-1; d_gene: .; abundance: .
CDR3nt: TGTGCCAGCAGCCAAGGACTCGGACAGGGCTCTGGAAACACCATATATTTT; CDR3aa: CASSQGLGQGSGNTIYF; j_gene: TRBJ1-3; v_gene: TRBV4-2; d_gene: TRBD1; abundance: .
CDR3nt: TGTGCCAGCAGCCCCAAACAGAGTACTTACAATGAGCAGTTCTTC; CDR3aa: CASSPKQSTYNEQFF; j_gene: TRBJ2-1; v_gene: TRBV11-2; d_gene: .; abundance: .
CDR3nt: TGTGCCAGCAGTTACCTTCCAGGCAACACTGAAGCTTTCTTT; CDR3aa: CASSYLPGNTEAFF; j_gene: TRBJ1-1; v_gene: TRBV6-5; d_gene: .; abundance: .
CDR3nt: TGTGCCAGCAGCGCCCCGGGACAGGGGGCCGGTGAGCAGTTCTTC; CDR3aa: CASSAPGQGAGEQFF; j_gene: TRBJ2-1; v_gene: TRBV7-8; d_gene: TRBD1; abundance: .
CDR3nt: TGCGCCAGCAGCTTGAAGTGGTCCAGGGGAGAGACGAATTTGGGGAATGAGCAGTTCTTC; CDR3aa: CASSLKWSRGETNLGNEQFF; j_gene: TRBJ2-1; v_gene: TRBV5-1; d_gene: .; abundance: .
CDR3nt: TGTGCCAGCAGCACAGGGGGGTATGGCTACACCTTC; CDR3aa: CASSTGGYGYTF; j_gene: TRBJ1-2; v_gene: TRBV14; d_gene: TRBD1; abundance: few
CDR3nt: TGTGCCAGCAGTCGGGTAAACGGGGAGCTGTTTTTT; CDR3aa: CASSRVNGELFF; j_gene: TRBJ2-2; v_gene: TRBV11-3; d_gene: .; abundance: .
CDR3nt: TGTGCCAGTACAGGGGGATTCAGCAATCAGCCCCAGCATTTT; CDR3aa: CASTGGFSNQPQHF; j_gene: TRBJ1-5; v_gene: TRBV19; d_gene: TRBD1; abundance: .
CDR3nt: TGCGCCAGCAGCTTGAGGAAGGGGACAACCACCGGGGAGCTGTTTTTT; CDR3aa: CASSLRKGTTTGELFF; j_gene: TRBJ2-2; v_gene: TRBV5-1; d_gene: .; abundance: .
CDR3nt: TGTGCCAGCAGCCTCCTTCAACCGGGACAGGGCTATGGCTACACCTTC; CDR3aa: CASSLLQPGQGYGYTF; j_gene: TRBJ1-2; v_gene: TRBV14; d_gene: TRBD1; abundance: .
CDR3nt: TGTGCCAGCAGCCCCGGAGGTTTCAGGCGCACAGATACGCAGTATTTT; CDR3aa: CASSPGGFRRTDTQYF; j_gene: TRBJ2-3; v_gene: TRBV7-3; d_gene: .; abundance: .
CDR3nt: TGTGCCAGTAGGTCGACTAGCCGCACAGATACGCAGTATTTT; CDR3aa: CASRSTSRTDTQYF; j_gene: TRBJ2-3; v_gene: TRBV19; d_gene: TRBD2; abundance: .
CDR3nt: TGTGCCAGCAGCGTAGCCCTTTTTACTAGCGGGGTTTCGATATACAGAGATACGCAGTATTTT; CDR3aa: CASSVALFTSGVSIYRDTQYF; j_gene: TRBJ2-3; v_gene: TRBV9; d_gene: TRBD2; abundance: .
CDR3nt: TGCAGCGTTGAGGAGGGATGGACTGAAGCTTTCTTT; CDR3aa: CSVEEGWTEAFF; j_gene: TRBJ1-1; v_gene: TRBV29-1; d_gene: .; abundance: .
CDR3nt: TGTGCCAGCAGCCAAGAATGGCAGAACTCCTACGAGCAGTACTTC; CDR3aa: CASSQEWQNSYEQYF; j_gene: TRBJ2-7; v_gene: TRBV14; d_gene: .; abundance: .
CDR3nt: TGTGCCAGCAGCTTGGGGACTAGCGGGGCCGAGCAGTACTTC; CDR3aa: CASSLGTSGAEQYF; j_gene: TRBJ2-7; v_gene: TRBV7-2; d_gene: TRBD2; abundance: .
CDR3nt: TGTGCCAGTAGTATGAGCTCCCTAGCTAACTATGGCTACACCTTC; CDR3aa: CASSMSSLANYGYTF; j_gene: TRBJ1-2; v_gene: TRBV19; d_gene: .; abundance: .
CDR3nt: TGTGCCAGCTCACCACTTGTGGGTAGACTAGCCAAAAACATTCAGTACTTC; CDR3aa: CASSPLVGRLAKNIQYF; j_gene: TRBJ2-4; v_gene: TRBV18; d_gene: .; abundance: .
CDR3nt: TGTGCCAGCTCCCCAACGTCGACGACAGTGCAGTTCTTC; CDR3aa: CASSPTSTTVQFF; j_gene: TRBJ2-1; v_gene: TRBV18; d_gene: .; abundance: once
CDR3nt: TGCAGCGTTGATCTTTGGCAGGGCCCAGATACGCAGTATTTT; CDR3aa: CSVDLWQGPDTQYF; j_gene: TRBJ2-3; v_gene: TRBV29-1; d_gene: .; abundance: few
CDR3nt: TGTGCCAGCAGCTTAGCAGGAGGGAACTATGGCTACACCTTC; CDR3aa: CASSLAGGNYGYTF; j_gene: TRBJ1-2; v_gene: TRBV7-6; d_gene: .; abundance: few
CDR3nt: TGTGCCAGCAGTGAAATAGGGGGACAGGGGATTGCGAGGCAGTTCTTC; CDR3aa: CASSEIGGQGIARQFF; j_gene: TRBJ2-1; v_gene: TRBV6-1; d_gene: TRBD1; abundance: .
CDR3nt: TGTGCCAGCAGCTCGGAGGGGGCCAGGAACACTGAAGCTTTCTTT; CDR3aa: CASSSEGARNTEAFF; j_gene: TRBJ1-1; v_gene: TRBV9; d_gene: TRBD1; abundance: .
CDR3nt: TGTGCCAGCAGTTCCCAAGCTTACTATGGCTACACCTTC; CDR3aa: CASSSQAYYGYTF; j_gene: TRBJ1-2; v_gene: TRBV27; d_gene: .; abundance: .
CDR3nt: TGTGCCAGCAGTGAGCTAGCGGGGGGTTTCGGTGAGCAGTTCTTC; CDR3aa: CASSELAGGFGEQFF; j_gene: TRBJ2-1; v_gene: TRBV6-1; d_gene: TRBD2; abundance: .
CDR3nt: TGTGCCAGCAGCTTAACAGGGCTTGGCTACACCTTC; CDR3aa: CASSLTGLGYTF; j_gene: TRBJ1-2; v_gene: TRBV6-5; d_gene: .; abundance: .
CDR3nt: TGTGCCAGCAGCTTAGGTCAGGGCACTGAAGCTTTCTTT; CDR3aa: CASSLGQGTEAFF; j_gene: TRBJ1-1; v_gene: TRBV7-2; d_gene: .; abundance: .
CDR3nt: TGTGCCAGCACCGAAACCTCCGGCGGTCATGGCTATGGCTACACCTTC; CDR3aa: CASTETSGGHGYGYTF; j_gene: TRBJ1-2; v_gene: TRBV25-1; d_gene: .; abundance: .
CDR3nt: TGTGCCAGCTCACCACCGGGCAGAATGAACACTGAAGCTTTCTTT; CDR3aa: CASSPPGRMNTEAFF; j_gene: TRBJ1-1; v_gene: TRBV18; d_gene: .; abundance: .